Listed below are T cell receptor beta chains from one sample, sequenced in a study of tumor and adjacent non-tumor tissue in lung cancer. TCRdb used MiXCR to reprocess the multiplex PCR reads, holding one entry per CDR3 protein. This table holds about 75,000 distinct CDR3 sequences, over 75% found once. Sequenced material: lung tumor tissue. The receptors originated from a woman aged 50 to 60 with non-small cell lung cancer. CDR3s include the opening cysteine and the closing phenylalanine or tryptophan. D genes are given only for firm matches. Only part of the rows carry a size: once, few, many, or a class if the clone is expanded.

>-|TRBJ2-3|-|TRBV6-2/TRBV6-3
TGTGCCAGCAGCATGGACAGTGAAAAATATACGCGGTATTTT
CASSMDSEKYTRYF
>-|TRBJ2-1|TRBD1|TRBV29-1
TGCAGTGTTGAGGCCCTGGACAGGCAAACATACAATGAGCAGTTCTTC
CSVEALDRQTYNEQFF
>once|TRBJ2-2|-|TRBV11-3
TGTGCCAGCAACTTAGCGAGAGGTACCGGGGAGCTATTTTTT
CASNLARGTGELFF
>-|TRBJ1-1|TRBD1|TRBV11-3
TGTGCTAGCAACCCCGACAGGGGGAACACTGAAGCTTTCTTT
CASNPDRGNTEAFF
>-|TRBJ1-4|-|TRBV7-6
TGTGCCAGCAGCTCCGGGCCTGGGGGAAAACCGTTTTTT
CASSSGPGGKPFF
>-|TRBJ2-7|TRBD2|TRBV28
TGTGCCAGCAGCTTTACAATCGGGACTAGAATACAGCAGTACTTC
CASSFTIGTRIQQYF
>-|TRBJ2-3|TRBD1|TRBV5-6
TGTGCCGGCAGCTTGGAGCCGGGACAGGGGGCTTATTCCCCCACAGATACGCAGTATTTT
CAGSLEPGQGAYSPTDTQYF
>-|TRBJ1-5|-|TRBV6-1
TGTGGCAGCAGTATGACAGGTCGCGAGCCCCAGCATTTT
CGSSMTGREPQHF
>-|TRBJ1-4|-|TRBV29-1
TGCGGCGTTCCTGGGACTTCTAATGAAAAACTGTTTTTT
CGVPGTSNEKLFF
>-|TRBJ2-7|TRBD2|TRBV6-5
TGTGCCAACAAAACTAGCGAGAGTGTCACCTACGAGCAGTACTTC
CANKTSESVTYEQYF
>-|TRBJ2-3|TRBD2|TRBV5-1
TGCGCCAGCAGCTTGGGCGGGAGGGCCAAAGAAGATATGCAGTATTTT
CASSLGGRAKEDMQYF
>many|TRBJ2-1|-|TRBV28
TGTGCCAGCAGCTCGCTGAGGGGGTACAATGAGCAGTTCTTC
CASSSLRGYNEQFF
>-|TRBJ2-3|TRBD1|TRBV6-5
TGTCCCAGCAGTAAGGGGGACAGGGGAAGGAAGACAGATACGCAGTATTTT
CPSSKGDRGRKTDTQYF
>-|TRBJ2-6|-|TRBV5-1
TGCGCCAGCAGCTTGGCCTTGGACTCTGGGGCCAACGCCCTGACTTTC
CASSLALDSGANALTF
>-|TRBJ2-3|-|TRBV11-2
TGTGCCAGCAACTTAGGAGACAGAGGTTCCCAGCCCCAGTATTTT
CASNLGDRGSQPQYF
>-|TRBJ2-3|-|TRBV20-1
TGCAGTGCTAAGCCTCCGACGGGGACGGATACGCATTATTTT
CSAKPPTGTDTHYF
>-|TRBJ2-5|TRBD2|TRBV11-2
TGTCCCAGCAGCGCACAAGCGGGAGGGATACAAGAGACCCAGTACTTC
CPSSAQAGGIQETQYF
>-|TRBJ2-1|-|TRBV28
TGTGCCACCAAGAGCGGAGGGGGAGTTCCCTACAATGAGCAGTTCTTC
CATKSGGGVPYNEQFF
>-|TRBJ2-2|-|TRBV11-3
TGTGCCAGTAGACTAGGGGGGGGCACCGGGGAGCTGTTTTTT
CASRLGGGTGELFF
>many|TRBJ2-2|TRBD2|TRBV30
TGTGCCTGGAGTGTATTTTTCTGGGAGCGGGAGGCTCTCACCGGGGAGCTGTTTTTT
CAWSVFFWEREALTGELFF
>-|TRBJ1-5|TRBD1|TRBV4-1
TGCGCCAGTAGCCAAAGGGACAGGGGCAATCAGCCCCAGCATTTT
CASSQRDRGNQPQHF
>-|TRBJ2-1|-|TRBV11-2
TGTACCAGCAGCTCGACTGTCTACAGTGAGCAGTTCTTT
CTSSSTVYSEQFF